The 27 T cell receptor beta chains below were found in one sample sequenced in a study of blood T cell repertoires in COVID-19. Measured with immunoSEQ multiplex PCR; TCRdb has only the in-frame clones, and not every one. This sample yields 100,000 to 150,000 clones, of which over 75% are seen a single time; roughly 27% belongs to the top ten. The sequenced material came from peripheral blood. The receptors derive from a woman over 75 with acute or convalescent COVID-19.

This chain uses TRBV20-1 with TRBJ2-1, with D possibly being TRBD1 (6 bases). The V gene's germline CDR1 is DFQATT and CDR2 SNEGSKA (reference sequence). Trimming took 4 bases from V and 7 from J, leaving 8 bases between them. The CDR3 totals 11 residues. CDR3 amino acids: CSAKRGNEQFF. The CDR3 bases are TGCAGTGCTAAAAGGGGGAATGAGCAGTTCTTC.

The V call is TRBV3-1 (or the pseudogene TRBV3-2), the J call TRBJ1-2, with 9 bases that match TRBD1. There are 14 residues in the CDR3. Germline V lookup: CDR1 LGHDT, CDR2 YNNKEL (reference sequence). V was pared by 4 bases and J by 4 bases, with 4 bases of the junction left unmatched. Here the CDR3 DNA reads TGTGCCAGCAGCCGAAGGGGACAGGGCTATGGCTACACCTTC. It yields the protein CASSRRGQGYGYTF.

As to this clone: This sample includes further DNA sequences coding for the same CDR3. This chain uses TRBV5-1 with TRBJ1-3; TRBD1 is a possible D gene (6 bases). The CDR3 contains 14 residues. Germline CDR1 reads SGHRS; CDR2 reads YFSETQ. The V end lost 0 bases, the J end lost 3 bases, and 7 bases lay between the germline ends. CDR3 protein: CASSLGTDGNTIYF. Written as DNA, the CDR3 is TGCGCCAGCAGCTTGGGGACAGATGGAAACACCATATATTTT.

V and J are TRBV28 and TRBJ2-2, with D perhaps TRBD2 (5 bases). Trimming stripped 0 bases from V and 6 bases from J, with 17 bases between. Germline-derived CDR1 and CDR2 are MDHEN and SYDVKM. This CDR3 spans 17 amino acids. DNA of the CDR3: TGTGCCAGCAGTTTATGGGAGTTGGACTTAGGGCCCGGGGAGCTGTTTTTT. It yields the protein CASSLWELDLGPGELFF.

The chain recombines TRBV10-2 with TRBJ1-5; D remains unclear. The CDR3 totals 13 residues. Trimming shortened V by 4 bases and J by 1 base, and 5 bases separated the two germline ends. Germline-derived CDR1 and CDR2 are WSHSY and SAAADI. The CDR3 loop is CASSVQSNQPQHF. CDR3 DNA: TGCGCCAGCAGTGTACAGAGCAATCAGCCCCAGCATTTT.

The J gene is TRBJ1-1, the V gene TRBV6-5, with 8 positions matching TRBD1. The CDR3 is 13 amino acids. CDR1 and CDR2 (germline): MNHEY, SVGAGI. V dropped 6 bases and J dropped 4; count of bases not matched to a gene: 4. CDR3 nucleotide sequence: TGTGCCAGCAGCGCGGACAGGGCCACTGAAGCTTTCTTT. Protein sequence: CASSADRATEAFF.

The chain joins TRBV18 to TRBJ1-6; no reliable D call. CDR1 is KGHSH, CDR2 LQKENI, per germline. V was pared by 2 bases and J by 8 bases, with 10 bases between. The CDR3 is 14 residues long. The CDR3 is CASSPANQDSPLHF. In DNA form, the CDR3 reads TGTGCCAGCTCACCAGCAAACCAGGATTCACCCCTCCACTTT.

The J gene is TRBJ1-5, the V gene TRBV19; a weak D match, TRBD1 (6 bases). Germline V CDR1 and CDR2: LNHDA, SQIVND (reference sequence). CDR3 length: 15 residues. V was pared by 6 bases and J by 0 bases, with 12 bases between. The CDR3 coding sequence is TGTGCCAGTAGGCCCTCCAGGGGTAGCAATCAGCCCCAGCATTTT. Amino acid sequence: CASRPSRGSNQPQHF.

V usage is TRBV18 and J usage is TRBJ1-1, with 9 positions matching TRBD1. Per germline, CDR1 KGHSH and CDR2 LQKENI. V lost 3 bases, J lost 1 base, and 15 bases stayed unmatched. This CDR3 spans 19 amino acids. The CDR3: CASSPPGQGSVYTNTEAFF. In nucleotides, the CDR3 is TGTGCCAGCTCACCTCCGGGACAGGGATCTGTGTATACGAACACTGAAGCTTTCTTT.

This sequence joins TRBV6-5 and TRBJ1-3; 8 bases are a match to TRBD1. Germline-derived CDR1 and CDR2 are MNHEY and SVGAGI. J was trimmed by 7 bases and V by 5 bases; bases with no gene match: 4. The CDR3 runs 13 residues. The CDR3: CASSPRQGNTIYF. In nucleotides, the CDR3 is TGTGCCAGCAGTCCACGACAGGGGAACACCATATATTTT.

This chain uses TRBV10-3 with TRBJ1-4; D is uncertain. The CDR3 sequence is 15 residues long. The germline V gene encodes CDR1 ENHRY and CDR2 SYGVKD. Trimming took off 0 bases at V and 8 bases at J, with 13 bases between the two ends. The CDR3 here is CAISESNSEIEKLFF. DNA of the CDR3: TGTGCCATCAGTGAGTCGAACAGTGAAATCGAAAAACTGTTTTTT.

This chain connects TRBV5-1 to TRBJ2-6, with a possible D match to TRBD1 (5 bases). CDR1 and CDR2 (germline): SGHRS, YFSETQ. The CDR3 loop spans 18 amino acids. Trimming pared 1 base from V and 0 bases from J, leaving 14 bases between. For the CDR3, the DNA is TGCGCCAGCAGCTTGACAGGAACTTTCCCCTCTGGGGCCAACGTCCTGACTTTC. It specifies CASSLTGTFPSGANVLTF.

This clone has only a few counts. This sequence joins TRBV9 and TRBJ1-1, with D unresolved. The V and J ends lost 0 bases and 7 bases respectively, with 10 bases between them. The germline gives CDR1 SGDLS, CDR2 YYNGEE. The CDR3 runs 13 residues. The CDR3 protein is CASSVVGVSEAFF. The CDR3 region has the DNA TGTGCCAGCAGCGTAGTCGGAGTGAGTGAAGCTTTCTTT.

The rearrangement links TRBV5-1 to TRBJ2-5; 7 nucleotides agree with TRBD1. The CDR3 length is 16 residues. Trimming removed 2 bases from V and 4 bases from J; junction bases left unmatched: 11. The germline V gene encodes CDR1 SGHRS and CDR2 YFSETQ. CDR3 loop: CASSLLGGAGGETQYF. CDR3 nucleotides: TGCGCCAGCAGCTTACTAGGGGGCGCGGGCGGAGAGACCCAGTACTTC.

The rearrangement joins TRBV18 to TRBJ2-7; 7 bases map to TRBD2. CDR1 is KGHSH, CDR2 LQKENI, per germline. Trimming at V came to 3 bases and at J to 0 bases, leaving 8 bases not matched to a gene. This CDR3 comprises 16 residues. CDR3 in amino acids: CASSPPGRRPSYEQYF. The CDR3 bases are TGTGCCAGCTCACCCCCCGGGAGGCGGCCCTCCTACGAGCAGTACTTC.

DNA of the CDR3: TGTGCCAGCACCCCTGACAGCTCCTATAATTCACCCCTCCACTTT. It yields the protein CASTPDSSYNSPLHF. J is TRBJ1-6 and V is TRBV28; TRBD1 might be the D (5 bases). Germline values: CDR1 MDHEN, CDR2 SYDVKM. V lost 7 bases, J lost 0 bases, and 10 bases lay in between. This CDR3 comprises 15 residues.

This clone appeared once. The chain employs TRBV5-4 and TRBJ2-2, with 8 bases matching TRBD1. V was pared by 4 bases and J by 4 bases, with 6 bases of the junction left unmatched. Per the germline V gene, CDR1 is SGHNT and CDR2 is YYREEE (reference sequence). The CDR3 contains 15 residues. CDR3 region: CASSAGQGFTGELFF. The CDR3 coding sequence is TGTGCCAGCAGCGCCGGACAGGGATTCACCGGGGAGCTGTTTTTT.

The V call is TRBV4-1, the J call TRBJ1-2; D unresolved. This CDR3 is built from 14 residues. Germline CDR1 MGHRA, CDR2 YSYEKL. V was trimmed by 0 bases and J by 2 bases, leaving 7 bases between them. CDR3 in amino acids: CASSQDNINYGYTF. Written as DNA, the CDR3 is TGCGCCAGCAGCCAAGATAACATCAACTATGGCTACACCTTC.

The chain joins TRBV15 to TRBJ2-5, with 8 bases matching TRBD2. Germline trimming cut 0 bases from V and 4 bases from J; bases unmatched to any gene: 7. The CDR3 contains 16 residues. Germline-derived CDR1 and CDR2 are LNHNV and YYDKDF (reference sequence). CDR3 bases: TGTGCCACCAGCAGAGACCCAGCGGGGGCGTTAGAGACCCAGTACTTC. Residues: CATSRDPAGALETQYF.

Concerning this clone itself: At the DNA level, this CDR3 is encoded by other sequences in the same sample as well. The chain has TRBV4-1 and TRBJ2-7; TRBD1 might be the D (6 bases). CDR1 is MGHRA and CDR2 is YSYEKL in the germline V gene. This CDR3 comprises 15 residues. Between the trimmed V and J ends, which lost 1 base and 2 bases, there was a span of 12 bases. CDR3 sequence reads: CASSQVLGQTYEQYF. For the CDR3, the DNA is TGCGCCAGCAGCCAAGTATTAGGACAGACCTACGAGCAGTACTTC.

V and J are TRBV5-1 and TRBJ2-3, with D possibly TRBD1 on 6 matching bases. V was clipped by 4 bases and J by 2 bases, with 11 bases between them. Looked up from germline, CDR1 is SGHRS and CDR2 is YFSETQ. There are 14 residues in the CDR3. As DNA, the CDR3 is TGCGCCAGCAGCCCCAGGGGTACCACAGATACGCAGTATTTT. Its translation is CASSPRGTTDTQYF.

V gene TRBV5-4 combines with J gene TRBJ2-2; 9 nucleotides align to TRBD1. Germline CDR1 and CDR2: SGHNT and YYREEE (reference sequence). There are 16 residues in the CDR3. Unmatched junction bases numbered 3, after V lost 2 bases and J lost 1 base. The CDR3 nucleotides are TGTGCCAGCAGCTTACGGACAGGGGTGAACACCGGGGAGCTGTTTTTT. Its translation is CASSLRTGVNTGELFF.

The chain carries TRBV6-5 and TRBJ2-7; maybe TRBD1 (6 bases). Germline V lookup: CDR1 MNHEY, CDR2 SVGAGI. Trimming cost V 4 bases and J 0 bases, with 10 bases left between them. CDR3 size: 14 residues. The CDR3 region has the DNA TGTGCCAGCAGTTCCAGGGGATACTCCTACGAGCAGTACTTC. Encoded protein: CASSSRGYSYEQYF.

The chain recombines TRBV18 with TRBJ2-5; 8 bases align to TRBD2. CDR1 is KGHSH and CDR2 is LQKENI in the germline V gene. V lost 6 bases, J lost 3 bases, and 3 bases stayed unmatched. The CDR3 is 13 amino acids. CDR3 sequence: CASSPGGEETQYF. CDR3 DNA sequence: TGTGCCAGCTCCCCCGGGGGGGAAGAGACCCAGTACTTC. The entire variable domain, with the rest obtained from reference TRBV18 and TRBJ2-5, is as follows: NAGVMQNPRHLVRRRGQEARLRCSPMKGHSHVYWYRQLPEEGLKFMVYLQKENIIDESGMPKERFSAEFPKEGPSILRIQQVVRGDSAAYFCASSPGGEETQYFGPGTRLLVL.

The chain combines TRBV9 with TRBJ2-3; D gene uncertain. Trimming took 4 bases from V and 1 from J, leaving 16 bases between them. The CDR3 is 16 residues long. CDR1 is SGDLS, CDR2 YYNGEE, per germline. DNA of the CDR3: TGTGCCAGCAGCACTCGACTGAAATTGGGCACAGATACGCAGTATTTT. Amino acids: CASSTRLKLGTDTQYF.

DNA for the CDR3: TGTGCCAGCAGCCACTCCTCGGGGGAATTGAACACTGAAGCTTTCTTT. Translation: CASSHSSGELNTEAFF. The chain has TRBV7-9 and TRBJ1-1, with D perhaps TRBD1 (5 bases). The CDR3 covers 16 residues. Per germline, CDR1 SEHNR and CDR2 FQNEAQ (reference sequence). Trimming took 5 bases from V and 0 from J, leaving 16 bases between them.

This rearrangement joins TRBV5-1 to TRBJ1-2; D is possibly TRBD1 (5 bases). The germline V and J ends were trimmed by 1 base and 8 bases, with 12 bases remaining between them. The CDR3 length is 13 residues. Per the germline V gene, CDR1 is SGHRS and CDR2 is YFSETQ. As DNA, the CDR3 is TGCGCCAGCAGCTTGTCGGGGGGTTTAGGCTACACCTTC. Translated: CASSLSGGLGYTF. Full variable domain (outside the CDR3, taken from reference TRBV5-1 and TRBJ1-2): KAGVTQTPRYLIKTRGQQVTLSCSPISGHRSVSWYQQTPGQGLQFLFEYFSETQRNKGNFPGRFSGRQFSNSRSEMNVSTLELGDSALYLCASSLSGGLGYTFGSGTRLTVV.